A selection of T cell receptor beta chains follows, all from one sample in a study of blood T cell repertoires in COVID-19. The method was immunoSEQ multiplex PCR; TCRdb's version includes in-frame clones alone and lacks a portion of them. The table lists around 57,000 clones, around nine tenths of them singletons, with approximately 17% in the top ten. Material: peripheral blood. The receptor source for this set is a woman older than 75 with active COVID-19. Each CDR3 is given with its conserved first and last residue. Each record gives: clone size, V gene, J gene, D gene, CDR3 protein, CDR3 DNA. The D gene is left open where the match is weak. Clone size is not always given. Where it is, it says once, few, many or a class for expanded clones.

.	TRBV7-8	TRBJ2-7	.	CASSHRTGRDEQYF	TGTGCCAGCAGCCACCGGACAGGGAGGGACGAGCAGTACTTC
.	TRBV9	TRBJ2-5	TRBD2	CASSARGRGGAGETQYF	TGTGCCAGCAGCGCACGGGGTCGGGGGGGGGCGGGGGAGACCCAGTACTTC
.	TRBV5-1	TRBJ2-7	.	CASSGGARDEQYF	TGCGCCAGCAGCGGCGGGGCTCGGGACGAGCAGTACTTC
.	TRBV11-3	TRBJ1-1	.	CASSLGPGTEAFF	TGTGCCAGCAGCTTGGGGCCGGGCACTGAAGCTTTCTTT
.	TRBV4-2	TRBJ2-5	.	CASSNYGQGRETQYF	TGTGCCAGCAGCAATTATGGGCAGGGGCGAGAGACCCAGTACTTC
.	TRBV24-1	TRBJ2-7	.	CATSDTGVRPLRHEQYF	TGTGCCACCAGTGACACCGGGGTCCGTCCCCTCCGCCACGAGCAGTACTTC
.	TRBV23-1	TRBJ1-6	TRBD1	CASSQLGTDSSYNSPLHF	TGCGCCAGCAGTCAATTGGGGACAGATAGCTCCTATAATTCACCCCTCCACTTT
.	TRBV28	TRBJ2-6	TRBD1	CASRTGETHSGANVLTF	TGTGCCAGCAGAACAGGGGAGACCCACTCTGGGGCCAACGTCCTGACTTTC
.	TRBV27	TRBJ2-3	TRBD2	CASSHRLAGLTDTQYF	TGTGCCAGCAGTCACCGACTAGCGGGCCTCACAGATACGCAGTATTTT
once	TRBV6-5	TRBJ2-7	TRBD2	CASTRSGVYEQYF	TGTGCCAGCACCCGTAGCGGGGTCTACGAGCAGTACTTC
.	TRBV27	TRBJ2-5	TRBD2	CASNTAGDKQETQYF	TGTGCCAGCAATACTGCGGGGGATAAGCAAGAGACCCAGTACTTC
.	TRBV4-2	TRBJ1-2	.	CASSQEPGTNYGYTF	TGTGCCAGCAGCCAAGAGCCGGGAACTAACTATGGCTACACCTTC
.	TRBV9	TRBJ1-1	TRBD1	CASSETGAGEAFF	TGTGCCAGCAGCGAGACAGGGGCTGGTGAAGCTTTCTTT
.	TRBV28	TRBJ1-4	.	CASSLGGGYGEKLFF	TGTGCCAGCAGTTTAGGGGGGGGCTACGGTGAAAAACTGTTTTTT
.	TRBV5-1	TRBJ2-7	TRBD1	CASSYGTVSYEQYF	TGCGCCAGCAGTTACGGGACAGTCTCCTACGAGCAGTACTTC
once	TRBV6-5	TRBJ1-2	.	CASGLGVGSNYGYTF	TGTGCCAGCGGTTTGGGTGTGGGGAGCAACTATGGCTACACCTTC
.	TRBV7-6	TRBJ2-2	TRBD2	CASSLGIPGLAGGLHTGELFF	TGTGCCAGCAGCTTAGGCATTCCGGGACTAGCGGGGGGGCTGCACACCGGGGAGCTGTTTTTT
.	TRBV4-3	TRBJ2-3	TRBD2	CASSQGRGGFTDTQYF	TGCGCCAGCAGCCAAGGGCGGGGGGGATTCACAGATACGCAGTATTTT
.	TRBV24-1	TRBJ2-1	TRBD2	CATSSSYNSGGLYNEQFF	TGTGCCACCAGTTCCTCCTATAATAGCGGGGGGTTGTACAATGAGCAGTTCTTC
.	TRBV7-9	TRBJ1-3	TRBD1	CASSLQGPGNTIYF	TGTGCCAGCAGCCTACAGGGGCCTGGAAACACCATATATTTT
.	TRBV19	TRBJ1-5	TRBD1	CASSRDRGGGNQPQHF	TGTGCCAGTAGTAGGGACAGGGGCGGTGGTAATCAGCCCCAGCATTTT
.	TRBV5-1	TRBJ2-2	TRBD2	CASSFRASGGLNTGELFF	TGCGCCAGCAGCTTCCGAGCTAGCGGGGGCTTGAACACCGGGGAGCTGTTTTTT
few	TRBV4-2	TRBJ2-7	TRBD1	CASSQERTGEQYF	TGTGCCAGCAGCCAAGAGCGGACAGGTGAGCAGTACTTC
.	TRBV5-1	TRBJ2-7	TRBD1	CASSSGQVYSYEQYF	TGCGCCAGCAGCTCGGGACAGGTCTACTCCTACGAGCAGTACTTC
.	TRBV30	TRBJ1-5	.	CAWRTSGDKYDNQPQHF	TGTGCCTGGAGGACTTCCGGGGACAAGTACGACAATCAGCCCCAGCATTTT
.	TRBV27	TRBJ1-4	TRBD1	CASSLSAEPGRQGKLFF	TGTGCCAGCAGTTTATCGGCGGAGCCGGGACGACAGGGAAAACTGTTTTTT
.	TRBV2	TRBJ2-1	.	CASSQPGSSYNEQFF	TGTGCCAGCAGCCAACCGGGGAGCTCCTACAATGAGCAGTTCTTC
.	TRBV2	TRBJ1-1	TRBD1	CASSADRLSTEAFF	TGTGCCAGCAGTGCGGACAGGTTGAGCACTGAAGCTTTCTTT
.	TRBV7-3	TRBJ2-3	TRBD2	CASSPAGPGLAGGGADTQYF	TGTGCCAGCAGCCCCGCGGGACCGGGACTAGCGGGGGGAGGTGCAGATACGCAGTATTTT
.	TRBV6-6	TRBJ2-1	TRBD2	CASRLAGGLTDEQFF	TGTGCCAGCAGGCTAGCGGGGGGGCTCACGGATGAGCAGTTCTTC
few	TRBV7-2	TRBJ2-7	TRBD1	CASSQLQGPYEQYF	TGTGCCAGCAGCCAACTACAGGGGCCCTACGAGCAGTACTTC
.	TRBV27	TRBJ1-6	TRBD1	CASSLQGAANNSPLHF	TGTGCCAGCAGTCTACAGGGGGCGGCGAATAATTCACCCCTCCACTTT
.	TRBV6-1	TRBJ2-7	.	CASSEVGGRYYEQYF	TGTGCCAGCAGTGAAGTGGGGGGGCGATACTACGAGCAGTACTTC
few	TRBV5-6	TRBJ2-5	.	CASSLVRQGGGTQYF	TGTGCCAGCAGCTTGGTGCGGCAGGGTGGTGGGACCCAGTACTTC
.	TRBV30	TRBJ1-5	.	CAWSARGLTHSNQPQHF	TGTGCCTGGAGTGCAAGGGGACTCACCCATAGCAATCAGCCCCAGCATTTT
.	TRBV9	TRBJ2-7	TRBD1	CASSVDPRDRAHEQYF	TGTGCCAGCAGCGTAGACCCCAGGGACAGGGCCCACGAGCAGTACTTC
.	TRBV25-1	TRBJ2-3	TRBD2	CASSVYSGGRTDTQYF	TGTGCCAGCAGTGTATATAGCGGGGGGCGCACAGATACGCAGTATTTT